The table lists the clone carrying this T cell receptor beta chain with many counts. Antigen unknown. Universal primer sites and UMIs were introduced during 5'RACE template-switching synthesis of TCR cDNA. TCRdb passed the 5' RACE reads through MiXCR, listing each CDR3 protein once. The sample shows some 260,000 distinct CDR3 sequences, about 5.2% of them seen only once. This entry comes from a study of T cells after yellow fever vaccination. Study findings and constraints: Contaminants from the bulk population, in the form of abundant clonotypes, could be found in FACS-sorted repertoires.

Germline CDR1 is LGHNA and CDR2 is YSLEER. Between the trimmed V and J ends, which lost 0 bases and 3 bases, there was a span of 7 bases. CDR3 size: 14 residues. Sample: CD4+ T cells sorted from PBMCs, taken on the day of the yellow fever booster vaccination. The chain has TRBV4-3 and TRBJ2-3, with no clear D. The origin of this receptor is a man in his late teens or twenties who received the YFV17D yellow fever vaccine. CDR3 sequence reads: CASSQDRFTDTQYF. In DNA form, the CDR3 reads TGCGCCAGCAGCCAAGATCGTTTTACAGATACGCAGTATTTT.